Shown below are 6 T cell receptor beta chains from a single sample sequenced in a study of regulatory T cells in long-lasting Graves disease. The time point here: persistent/refractory GD, antithyroid drugs over 5 years with positive TRAb. Preparation of the TCR library used RNA extracted from PBMCs. The TCR beta library used iRepertoire HTBI primers with Arm-PCR amplification of CDR3. One entry per CDR3 protein results from TCRdb running MiXCR on the multiplex PCR reads. The sample records about 660,000 distinct CDR3 sequences, 30% being singletons. The starting material was peripheral blood mononuclear cells (PBMCs), obtained when the disease was refractory, from a patient treated with antithyroid drugs. These receptor sequences come from a female donor with Graves disease.

In DNA form, the CDR3 reads TGTGCCAGCAGCGGTCCGGGGGAATTTGAAAAACTGTTTTTT. Translation: CASSGPGEFEKLFF. The chain uses TRBV7-9 and TRBJ1-4; a weak D match, TRBD1 (5 bases). The CDR3 spans 14 residues. Germline CDR1 is SEHNR and CDR2 is FQNEAQ (reference sequence). V lost 5 bases to trimming and J lost 7 bases, with 14 bases between them.

This clonotype was observed many times. V usage is TRBV2 and J usage is TRBJ2-5, with D maybe TRBD1 (5 bases). Trimming pared 7 bases from V and 0 bases from J, leaving 12 bases between. CDR1 is SNHLY and CDR2 is FYNNEI in the germline V gene. The CDR3 sequence is 14 residues long. CDR3 region: CASITGEYQETQYF. The CDR3 DNA is TGTGCCAGCATCACAGGAGAATACCAAGAGACCCAGTACTTC.

V is TRBV4-2 and J is TRBJ1-5; possibly TRBD1 for D (5 bases). The CDR3 spans 16 residues. Germline CDR1 and CDR2: LGHNA and YNFKEQ. V lost 1 base, J lost 5 bases, and 15 bases lay in between. The CDR3 protein is CASSQGDRQGHQPQHF. The CDR3 coding sequence is TGTGCCAGCAGCCAAGGCGATCGGCAGGGCCATCAGCCCCAGCATTTT.

The J gene is TRBJ2-7, the V gene TRBV20-1, with 7 bases that match TRBD1. Trimming removed 6 bases from V and 3 bases from J; junction bases left unmatched: 11. Germline assignment: CDR1 DFQATT and CDR2 SNEGSKA (reference sequence). CDR3 length: 14 residues. The CDR3 DNA sequence: TGCAGTGCGAAGCCGGGACAGCGGCTCTACGAGCAGTACTTC. This sequence encodes CSAKPGQRLYEQYF.

This clonotype was seen a handful of times. The V and J genes are TRBV12-3 or TRBV12-4 and TRBJ1-1; possibly TRBD1 for D (6 bases). The CDR3 spans 12 residues. The germline V and J ends were trimmed by 9 bases and 11 bases, with 19 bases remaining between them. The CDR3 loop is CASRSGAWEAFF. The CDR3 DNA reads TGTGCCAGTCGATCGGGGGCTTGGGAGGCTTTCTTT.

The chain recombines TRBV4-1 with TRBJ1-3, with D tentatively TRBD1 (5 bases). Germline CDR1 MGHRA, CDR2 YSYEKL. V shed 4 bases and J shed 1 base, with 17 bases lying between them. This CDR3 has 17 residues. The CDR3 sequence: CASSRNTGGASGNTIYF. The CDR3 DNA reads TGCGCCAGCAGCCGCAATACAGGAGGCGCATCTGGAAACACCATATATTTT.